The 24 T cell receptor beta chains reported below all come from one sample, sequenced in a study of cytomegalovirus exposure and HLA in healthy donors. The PCR used 60 Vbeta and 13 Jbeta primers. TCRdb's table, derived via immunoSEQ multiplex PCR, lists solely in-frame clones and lacks some. Here the sample spans about 160,000 clones, 80% being singletons. The specimen sequenced was PBMCs. The source of these receptors is a young man in good health and CMV-seropositive.

V is TRBV2 and J is TRBJ2-7; TRBD1 might be the D (7 bases). V was cut by 6 bases and J by 0 bases, with 12 bases left in between. CDR1 is SNHLY, CDR2 FYNNEI, per germline. The CDR3 totals 14 residues. The CDR3 sequence: CASRAGQNSYEQYF. In nucleotides, the CDR3 is TGTGCCAGCAGGGCGGGACAGAACTCCTACGAGCAGTACTTC.

J is TRBJ2-3 and V is TRBV18; TRBD2 matches 7 bases. Germline V gene data show CDR1 as KGHSH and CDR2 as LQKENI. CDR3 length: 20 amino acids. The ends lost 4 bases at V and 1 base at J; junction bases unmatched: 20. The CDR3 sequence: CASSLFDLAGEKLRTDTQYF. Here the CDR3 DNA reads TGTGCCAGCTCACTATTTGATCTTGCGGGAGAAAAGCTTCGCACAGATACGCAGTATTTT.

With regard to this clone: One junction end does not reproduce the germline sequence, and a read error may be involved. V gene TRBV7-9 combines with J gene TRBJ1-1; no clear D. The germline CDR1 and CDR2 sequences are SEHNR and FQNEAQ (reference sequence). There are 14 residues in the CDR3. The chain's CDR3 is CSSSLGPRGTEAFF. For the CDR3, the DNA is TGTTCCAGCAGCTTGGGCCCGCGGGGCACTGAAGCTTTCTTT.

This clone was seen a few times. The chain couples TRBV5-1 to TRBJ1-2; D not resolved. The CDR3 is 11 amino acids. Germline CDR1 SGHRS, CDR2 YFSETQ. The V end was cut by 4 bases, the J end by 8 bases, with 9 bases between. CDR3 sequence reads: CASSDTSGYTF. DNA for the CDR3: TGCGCCAGCAGCGACACTAGCGGCTACACCTTC.

This chain links TRBV5-1 with TRBJ1-2, with D possibly matching TRBD1 (5 bases). Trimming took 0 bases from V and 1 from J, leaving 19 bases between them. There are 18 residues in the CDR3. Germline CDR1 SGHRS, CDR2 YFSETQ. The DNA for the CDR3 is TGCGCCAGCAGCTTGGATTTTAAGCGGGGCCCACGTAACTATGGCTACACCTTC. Its translation: CASSLDFKRGPRNYGYTF.

The sample holds one count of this clone. The chain is built from TRBV21-1 and TRBJ2-2; the table's D gene call, TRBD1, was not cross checked with the DNA. TRBV21-1 is described as a pseudogene. The CDR3 consists of 15 residues. CDR3 DNA sequence: TGTGCCAGCATCACCAGGGATCACGTCACCGGGGAGCTGTTTTTT. Protein product: CASITRDHVTGELFF.

The rearrangement links TRBV7-9 to TRBJ2-2, with 8 positions matching TRBD2. Germline V gene lookup returns CDR1 SEHNR and CDR2 FQNEAQ (reference sequence). Trimming removed 8 bases from V and 6 bases from J; junction bases left unmatched: 8. CDR3 size: 14 residues. The CDR3 loop reads CASVSGRTPGELFF. CDR3 nucleotides: TGTGCCAGCGTAAGCGGGAGAACGCCCGGGGAGCTGTTTTTT.

This chain connects TRBV5-6 to TRBJ1-5; D possibly corresponds to TRBD1 (6 bases). Germline V gene lookup returns CDR1 SGHDT and CDR2 YYEEEE. V was cut by 0 bases and J by 7 bases, with 17 bases left in between. This CDR3 spans 16 amino acids. The DNA of the CDR3 is TGTGCCAGCAGCTTGGGTAAGGGGGGGCATGGGCAGCCCCAGCATTTT. This sequence encodes CASSLGKGGHGQPQHF.

CDR3 coding DNA: TGTGCCAGCAAATCGGGACTTCCTAATGAAAAACTGTTTTTT. Protein: CASKSGLPNEKLFF. The chain links TRBV14 to TRBJ1-4; weak D call: TRBD1 (5 bases). The germline CDR1 and CDR2 sequences are SGHDN and FVKESK. Trimming stripped 7 bases from V and 3 bases from J, with 12 bases between. This CDR3 is 14 amino acids long.

This rearrangement joins TRBV9 to TRBJ2-5; a possible D gene is TRBD2 (6 bases). V lost 0 bases and J 5 bases, leaving 17 bases between the germline ends. This CDR3 is 16 amino acids long. The germline V gene encodes CDR1 SGDLS and CDR2 YYNGEE. The CDR3 DNA sequence: TGTGCCAGCAGCGTAGACGGTTCCCGGGGGATCGAGACCCAGTACTTC. It encodes CASSVDGSRGIETQYF.

The chain is built from TRBV19 and TRBJ2-2; 9 positions match TRBD2. The CDR3 covers 15 residues. The junction had 11 bases not matched to a gene; V was cut back by 7 bases and J by 8 bases. The V gene's germline CDR1 is LNHDA and CDR2 SQIVND (reference sequence). The CDR3 DNA reads as TGTGCCAGTAACACCCTCATAGCGGGGGTGGGGGAGCTGTTTTTT. Translated, it gives CASNTLIAGVGELFF.

The V gene is TRBV27, the J gene TRBJ2-7, with 11 positions matching TRBD1. Germline values: CDR1 MNHEY, CDR2 SMNVEV (reference sequence). With V trimmed by 6 bases and J by 1 base, 5 bases remained unmatched. This CDR3 contains 15 residues. The CDR3 sequence: CASRFGTGGSYEQYF. The CDR3 nucleotides are TGTGCCAGCAGATTTGGGACAGGGGGTTCCTACGAGCAGTACTTC.

J is TRBJ1-2 and V is TRBV4-1; TRBD1 might be the D (5 bases). The CDR3 spans 13 residues. The V end lost 0 bases, the J end lost 5 bases, and 7 bases lay between the germline ends. Germline V gene lookup returns CDR1 MGHRA and CDR2 YSYEKL. The CDR3 protein is CASSQEGGYGYTF. The CDR3 nucleotides read TGCGCCAGCAGCCAAGAGGGGGGGTATGGCTACACCTTC.

This clone has only one observation. The J gene is TRBJ2-7, the V gene TRBV7-2; possible D gene TRBD1, 5 bases. This CDR3 is built from 16 residues. Per germline, CDR1 SGHTA and CDR2 FQGNSA. V lost 2 bases to trimming and J lost 4 bases, with 18 bases between them. Here the CDR3 reads CASSLSVLGQAYEQYF. DNA of the CDR3: TGTGCCAGCAGCTTATCCGTGCTCGGACAAGCATACGAGCAGTACTTC.

The chain employs TRBV19 and TRBJ2-1; D remains unclear. The CDR3 extends over 11 amino acids. From germline, CDR1 is LNHDA and CDR2 SQIVND (reference sequence). V was clipped by 7 bases and J by 3 bases, with 4 bases between them. The CDR3 nucleotides read TGTGCCAGTACCAGCTACAATGAGCAGTTCTTC. It translates to CASTSYNEQFF.

This clone appeared a single time. V and J are TRBV19 and TRBJ1-2, with 7 nucleotides matching TRBD1. The CDR3 is made up of 14 amino acids. V was pared by 2 bases and J by 8 bases, with 8 bases of the junction left unmatched. CDR1 is LNHDA, CDR2 SQIVND, per germline (reference sequence). CDR3 in DNA: TGTGCCAGTAGTATACGCCGGGACAGCTGGGGCTACACCTTC. It translates to CASSIRRDSWGYTF.

The chain uses TRBV18 and TRBJ1-2; D may be TRBD1 (5 bases). V lost 3 bases and J lost 6, with 14 bases in between. The CDR3 has 14 amino acids. Germline CDR1 KGHSH, CDR2 LQKENI. CDR3 nucleotides: TGTGCCAGCTCACCGCCTGGGGGGGTTCATGGCTACACCTTC. The encoded protein is CASSPPGGVHGYTF.

The chain is built from TRBV7-2 and TRBJ1-1, with TRBD1 matching over 9 bases. Trimming cost V 2 bases and J 1 base; bases outside gene matches: 2. CDR3 length: 15 amino acids. CDR1 SGHTA and CDR2 FQGNSA come from the germline V gene. The CDR3 sequence: CASSLMGQGNTEAFF. CDR3 coding DNA: TGTGCCAGCAGCTTAATGGGACAGGGGAACACTGAAGCTTTCTTT.

The rearrangement links TRBV5-1 to TRBJ2-5; 9 bases fit TRBD2. Trimming removed 0 bases from V and 3 bases from J; junction bases left unmatched: 12. CDR3 size: 18 residues. Germline V CDR1 and CDR2: SGHRS, YFSETQ. CDR3 in amino acids: CASSLGVIGGGAEETQYF. CDR3 nucleotides: TGCGCCAGCAGCTTGGGTGTTATTGGCGGGGGGGCCGAAGAGACCCAGTACTTC.

This chain uses TRBV7-6 with TRBJ2-3, with 7 bases identical to TRBD1. The V gene end was trimmed by 0 bases and the J gene end by 3 bases; junction bases not matched to a gene: 9. Germline V lookup: CDR1 SGHVS, CDR2 FNYEAQ. The length of the CDR3 is 17 residues. The CDR3 protein is CASSLARQGSPTDTQYF. The CDR3, as DNA: TGTGCCAGCAGCTTAGCGAGACAGGGTAGTCCGACAGATACGCAGTATTTT.

V gene TRBV30 combines with J gene TRBJ1-6; 8 positions agree with TRBD1. J was trimmed by 7 bases and V by 2 bases; bases with no gene match: 4. The CDR3 loop spans 14 amino acids. CDR1 and CDR2 from the germline V gene are GTSNPN and SVGIG (reference sequence). The CDR3 nucleotides are TGTGCCTGGAGTTTAGGACAGGGAAATTCACCCCTCCACTTT. Translating gives CAWSLGQGNSPLHF.

The gene calls are TRBV27 and TRBJ2-2; 8 bases agree with TRBD2. Trimming at V came to 0 bases and at J to 7 bases, leaving 10 bases not matched to a gene. The CDR3 sequence is 17 residues long. Germline CDR1 reads MNHEY; CDR2 reads SMNVEV (reference sequence). The CDR3: CASSLSDGTRRVGELFF. The CDR3 DNA follows: TGTGCCAGCAGTTTATCGGACGGGACTAGGCGGGTCGGGGAGCTGTTTTTT.

This clone was seen just once. The chain joins TRBV15 to TRBJ1-4, with TRBD1 matching over 10 bases. Per germline, CDR1 LNHNV and CDR2 YYDKDF (reference sequence). J lost 11 bases, V lost 1 base, and 4 bases had no gene match. This CDR3 has 14 residues. The CDR3 here is CATSRGQGADKLFF. The CDR3 DNA reads TGTGCCACCAGCAGAGGACAGGGGGCTGATAAACTGTTTTTT.

The chain recombines TRBV18 with TRBJ2-5; D is perhaps TRBD1 (5 bases). Looked up from germline, CDR1 is KGHSH and CDR2 is LQKENI. With 3 bases removed from V and 0 bases from J, the gap between germline ends came to 11 bases. CDR3 length: 15 amino acids. CDR3 loop: CASSPKTVYQETQYF. CDR3 nucleotide sequence: TGTGCCAGCTCACCTAAGACAGTGTACCAAGAGACCCAGTACTTC.